The rows below give T cell receptor beta chains drawn from one sample of a study of vaccination effects on CD4 cells after COVID-19. These receptors' targets are unknown. Sequenced by immunoSEQ multiplex PCR; TCRdb stores in-frame clones only, minus some. The data hold tens of thousands of clones, with around 67% observed a single time. Source: CD4+ T cells from PBMCs cultured with a peptide pool, taken before COVID-19 vaccination. All receptors derive from a human donor who had a prior SARS-CoV-2 infection. CDR3s include the opening cysteine and the closing phenylalanine or tryptophan. A clone size is listed for some rows: how often the clone was seen (once, few, many), or a class if it is expanded.

V gene: TRBV15
clone size: few
CDR3 protein: CATSNPGIFSYEQYF

V gene: TRBV9
clone size: once
CDR3 protein: CASSKGLAGANGGETQYF

V gene: TRBV6-5
clone size: .
CDR3 protein: CATWGWRDSYEQYF

V gene: TRBV6-5
clone size: once
CDR3 protein: CASSYSQGWGTEAFF

V gene: TRBV15
clone size: .
CDR3 protein: CATSLNGGSGYTF

V gene: TRBV5-1
clone size: .
CDR3 protein: CASSEGDQSYNEQFF

V gene: TRBV4-3
clone size: few
CDR3 protein: CASSQAAGGPYNEQFF

V gene: TRBV19
clone size: .
CDR3 protein: CASSEGRAYEQYF

V gene: TRBV5-5
clone size: .
CDR3 protein: CASSTGQSQETQYF

V gene: TRBV7-9
clone size: .
CDR3 protein: CASSLVGGVSLYGYTF

V gene: TRBV28
clone size: .
CDR3 protein: CASSTYYEQYF

V gene: TRBV2
clone size: .
CDR3 protein: CASLERGFTDTQYF

V gene: TRBV20-1
clone size: few
CDR3 protein: CSASSHVYWLAGTNEQFF

V gene: TRBV9
clone size: once
CDR3 protein: CASSTRTGASGGYTF

V gene: TRBV29-1
clone size: .
CDR3 protein: CSASKFQGDTEAFF

V gene: TRBV7-8
clone size: .
CDR3 protein: CASSLVRGQLFYGYTF

V gene: TRBV5-4
clone size: few
CDR3 protein: CASSLAWSDEQFF

V gene: TRBV18
clone size: .
CDR3 protein: CASSPKTGGTSGNTIYF

V gene: TRBV30
clone size: .
CDR3 protein: CACHRGADTQYF

V gene: TRBV2
clone size: .
CDR3 protein: CASSTSRTGRTGELFF

V gene: TRBV3-1/TRBV3-2
clone size: .
CDR3 protein: CASSPRGPKSSTMNTEAFF

V gene: TRBV7-2
clone size: once
CDR3 protein: CASSFRSGGQHEQFF

V gene: TRBV18
clone size: .
CDR3 protein: CASSTLAGGHEQFF

V gene: TRBV19
clone size: few
CDR3 protein: CASTDRSSGNTIYF

V gene: TRBV30
clone size: once
CDR3 protein: CAWSVTGSQYF

V gene: TRBV11-3
clone size: .
CDR3 protein: CASSRQGSWGEMNTEAFF

V gene: TRBV9
clone size: once
CDR3 protein: CASSVFSRGPETQYF

V gene: TRBV24-1
clone size: .
CDR3 protein: CATSDFGRDEQFF

V gene: TRBV5-1
clone size: .
CDR3 protein: CASSPGTPGEQYF

V gene: TRBV2
clone size: .
CDR3 protein: CASTIRRRGGYTF

V gene: TRBV30
clone size: .
CDR3 protein: CAWSVNRGGVNTEAFF

V gene: TRBV11-3
clone size: once
CDR3 protein: CASSLEGRNTEAFF

V gene: TRBV5-1
clone size: .
CDR3 protein: CASKGTVNTGELFF

V gene: TRBV7-8
clone size: .
CDR3 protein: CASTPSGGAGANVLTF

V gene: TRBV5-1
clone size: .
CDR3 protein: CASSFGQNNSPLHF

V gene: TRBV6-5
clone size: few
CDR3 protein: CASRRDSNYGYTF

V gene: TRBV11-2
clone size: .
CDR3 protein: CASQGALETQYF